This passage covers 11 T cell receptor beta chains from one sample sequenced in a study of human T cells and chemical hapten exposure. Time point given: pre-sensitization, week 0. Treatment defined: therapeutic diphenylcyclopropenone sensitization with weekly scalp DPC. TCRdb reprocessed the RACE reads with MiXCR, giving one entry per CDR3 protein. The sample lists around 300,000 distinct CDR3 sequences, around 5.5% occurring once. Sequenced here: whole blood, sampled in connection with sensitization to the hapten diphenylcyclopropenone (DPC). The source of these receptors is a woman in her late teens or twenties with alopecia areata. Some clones in this sample may be carry-over from other donors' samples.

A few counts support this clonotype. The chain couples TRBV7-9 to TRBJ2-3, with D maybe TRBD2 (7 bases). The CDR3 extends over 16 amino acids. V was cut by 1 base and J by 6 bases, with 17 bases left in between. Germline V CDR1 and CDR2: SEHNR, FQNEAQ (reference sequence). CDR3 bases: TGTGCCAGCAGCTTAGAATCGCGGGGGCCGGCCGATACGCAGTATTTT. It specifies CASSLESRGPADTQYF.

This clonotype was found a few times. This chain joins TRBV10-3 and TRBJ2-1; TRBD2 agrees at 11 bases. Per the germline V gene, CDR1 is ENHRY and CDR2 is SYGVKD. The CDR3 is 14 residues long. CDR3 DNA sequence: TGTGCGAACCGCCCCACTAGCGGGGGTAATGAGCAGTTCTTC. Amino acids: CANRPTSGGNEQFF.

This clonotype was observed a handful of times. V gene TRBV5-4 combines with J gene TRBJ1-1; D call uncertain. This CDR3 spans 15 amino acids. CDR1 is SGHNT and CDR2 is YYREEE in the germline V gene (reference sequence). Trimming pared 0 bases from V and 3 bases from J, leaving 12 bases between. The CDR3 nucleotides are TGTGCCAGCAGCTTGGGGGCTACTTGGGACACTGAAGCTTTCTTT. Encoded protein: CASSLGATWDTEAFF. Full variable domain (rest looked up from reference TRBV5-4 and TRBJ1-1): ETGVTQSPTHLIKTRGQQVTLRCSSQSGHNTVSWYQQALGQGPQFIFQYYREEENGRGNFPPRFSGLQFPNYSSELNVNALELDDSALYLCASSLGATWDTEAFFGQGTRLTVV.

The chain is built from TRBV18 and TRBJ1-1; perhaps TRBD1 as D (5 bases). Trimming removed 4 bases at V and 0 bases at J, with 18 bases between. Germline CDR1 KGHSH, CDR2 LQKENI. The CDR3 consists of 17 residues. CDR3 coding DNA: TGTGCCAGCTCACTTATGGAGGGATTGGGGCTGAACACTGAAGCTTTCTTT. Translating gives CASSLMEGLGLNTEAFF.

J is TRBJ2-7 and V is TRBV9, with 8 bases identical to TRBD1. The CDR3 covers 15 residues. Germline lookup yields CDR1 SGDLS and CDR2 YYNGEE. The V gene end was trimmed by 4 bases and the J gene end by 2 bases; junction bases not matched to a gene: 8. The CDR3 region is CASSPRTGMPYEQYF. Written as DNA, the CDR3 is TGTGCCAGCAGCCCCCGGACAGGGATGCCCTACGAGCAGTACTTC.

This clonotype has a handful of counts. The rearrangement joins TRBV28 to TRBJ2-7; TRBD2 aligns across 7 bases. The CDR3 is 13 residues long. V gave up 5 bases and J gave up 5 bases; unmatched junction bases: 6. The V gene's germline CDR1 is MDHEN and CDR2 SYDVKM. Here the CDR3 DNA reads TGTGCCAGCAGTGGGGGGGGGTCGGACGAGCAGTACTTC. It translates to CASSGGGSDEQYF.

This clonotype was observed many times. This chain joins TRBV3-1 and TRBJ1-2; D may be TRBD1 (5 bases). The CDR3 totals 14 residues. CDR1 LGHDT and CDR2 YNNKEL come from the germline V gene (reference sequence). V lost 0 bases, J lost 8 bases, and 13 bases lay in between. The CDR3 loop reads CASSQDWRGSGYTF. CDR3 nucleotide sequence: TGTGCCAGCAGCCAAGATTGGAGGGGAAGCGGCTACACCTTC.

The sample holds a few counts of this clonotype. V gene TRBV7-2 combines with J gene TRBJ2-3, with D uncertain. Looked up from germline, CDR1 is SGHTA and CDR2 is FQGNSA. This CDR3 contains 13 residues. For the CDR3, the DNA is TGTGCTACCTCCGAGTGGCCGACAGATACGCAGTATTTT. Its translation is CATSEWPTDTQYF.

This clonotype was counted ten times or more. The V and J genes are TRBV7-6 and TRBJ2-5; D possibly matches TRBD1 or TRBD2 (5 bases each). V was pared by 5 bases and J by 3 bases, with 25 bases between. The CDR3 runs to 18 residues. CDR1 SGHVS and CDR2 FNYEAQ come from the germline V gene. This chain's CDR3 is CASSTLVRDYQGEETQYF. The DNA for the CDR3 is TGTGCCAGCAGCACCCTGGTCCGAGACTACCAGGGAGAAGAGACCCAGTACTTC.

This clonotype was seen a few times. The chain links TRBV7-2 to TRBJ1-6; possibly TRBD1 for D (5 bases). V lost 1 base and J lost 9, with 19 bases in between. In germline, CDR1 is SGHTA, CDR2 FQGNSA. This CDR3 has 17 residues. The DNA of the CDR3 is TGTGCCAGCAGCTTAGTCTCATCGGCGGGGCTAGGTTCACCCCTCCACTTT. Its translation is CASSLVSSAGLGSPLHF.

In this sample, this clonotype turned up a few times. CDR3 bases: TGTGCCAGCAGCGTAGGTCGGACAGTTAATGAAAAACTGTTTTTT. Encoded protein: CASSVGRTVNEKLFF. The chain joins TRBV9 to TRBJ1-4, with D perhaps TRBD1 (6 bases). Germline CDR1 SGDLS, CDR2 YYNGEE. V lost 0 bases and J lost 4, with 10 bases in between. The CDR3 is 15 residues long.